This T cell receptor beta chain was retrieved from a study of T cells in tumors after PD-1 blockade (dated by TCRdb to the late 2010s). With regard to the full study: Patients were excluded if they had prior checkpoint blockade, use of systemic immunosuppressants, or recent radiotherapy or other anti-cancer therapy within 4 weeks. Some patients also continued taking vismodegib 150 mg daily during anti-PD-1 treatment. On average, tumor samples had approximately 25,000 TCR templates (range roughly 500-99,264) and approximately 5,800 unique clonotypes, around 19-fold deeper than single-cell TCR sequencing. Paired single-cell RNA and TCR sequencing was performed on site-matched tumors from BCC or SCC patients before and after anti-PD-1 therapy. Clinical response was assessed using RECIST version 1.1.

What the time point label conveys for this sample: after anti-PD-1 therapy. Tumor biopsies were site-matched, taken from the same primary tumor before and after PD-1 blockade. Patients were treated with either pembrolizumab 200 mg every 3 weeks or cemiplimab 350 mg every 2 weeks. Post-treatment squamous cell carcinoma samples were collected on average 31 days after treatment start, so that early T cell dynamics were captured. For bulk TCRbeta sequencing, genomic DNA was extracted from tumor biopsies or peripheral blood, and input amounts ranged from roughly 600 ng to 6,500 ng. To increase sensitivity for rare clonotypes compared with single-cell TCR sequencing, remaining biopsy material was subjected to bulk TCRbeta sequencing. Every patient had histologically proven advanced or metastatic basal or squamous cell carcinoma and was a poor candidate for surgical resection. The squamous cell carcinoma cohort comprised several patients with serial tumor biopsies taken during anti-PD-1 treatment. Fresh biopsies came from the site of the primary tumor, and part of the tissue was kept in RNAlater for exome and bulk TCR sequencing.

Comment on this clone: Its antigen specificity is not known. No much larger clone is present one base from it, and per-base qualities are unavailable.

The immunoSEQ platform was used to carry out deep TCRbeta sequencing. As for the authors' bioinformatics: Only productive rearrangements were exported from the immunoSEQ Analyzer for downstream analysis. Clones with significant expansion or contraction between timepoints were called with a two-sided binomial test at Bonferroni-corrected P below 0.01. Bulk TCRbeta clonotypes were assigned T cell phenotypes by matching to single-cell RNA+TCR-seq clones sharing the same TCRbeta sequence. Tumor enrichment of a clone was calculated by dividing the clone's tumor frequency by the clone's PBMC frequency, both taken from bulk TCR sequencing. TCRs were sorted with GLIPH into specificity groups, meaning clusters of distinct TCRs that share CDR3 motifs and likely recognize common antigens. In its TCRdb copy, this immuneACCESS table keeps in-frame sequences only and misses some clones. Where compared with another copy, unresolved V genes explain less than half of these, and the others have no known cause. That table supplies the V and J calls and clone size; D and trimming were determined from the DNA. Present in this sample are roughly 15,000 clones, about 66% of which were seen just once. Roughly 30% of the sample belongs to the ten largest clones.

Germline trimming: 5 bases from V, 4 bases from J; junction bases outside gene matches: 12. The CDR3 runs 17 residues from the cysteine to the phenylalanine. Only the CDR3 part of the read is kept: 51 bases, read in frame from the first base. In the germline V gene (reference sequence), CDR1 corresponds to MNHEY and CDR2 to SMNVEV. Broad study findings and their caveats: Clonal replacement appeared only between pre- and post-treatment samples, not between two pre-treatment samples, arguing against biopsy timing or location artifacts. The source of novel T cell clones was not identified, and lymphoid organs or rare unexpanded clones within the tumor or the tumor periphery could be included among the possible sources. Exhausted CD8+ clones expanded after therapy were found to be mostly novel clonotypes undetected pre-treatment, suggesting clonal replacement rather than reinvigoration of pre-existing clones. Approximately 41% of the TCR clonotypes from tumors also showed up in blood, and some novel exhausted tumor clones were present in pre-treatment blood, which suggests peripheral recruitment. Among expanded exhausted clones in squamous cell carcinoma, about 54% were novel, compared with about 30% of the other expanded CD8+ clones.

The receptor comes from a human donor with cutaneous squamous cell carcinoma. The specimen was tumor tissue, collected after anti-PD-1 treatment. This receptor chain uses TRBV27 and TRBJ2-7; a stretch of 12 junction bases matches TRBD2. The nucleotides are TGTGCCAGCAGTCCAAGCCCGGGACTAGCGGGTCGGTACGAGCAGTACTTC. It is translated as CASSPSPGLAGRYEQYF.